The TCR beta chain described here comes from a study of CD8+ T cells in alopecia areata. Trimming took 5 bases from V and 2 from J, leaving 10 bases between them. This CDR3 spans 12 amino acids. Germline V gives CDR1 SQVTM, CDR2 ANQGSEA. Sequencing relied on a cDNA template that was reverse transcribed from extracted RNA. Produced via immunoSEQ multiplex PCR; TCRdb's table is partial and in-frame only. The profile shows approximately 42,000 clones, about 71% of them singletons. Treatment defined: oral pan-JAK inhibitor, 5-10 mg twice daily. Sequencing was performed on CD8+ T cells sorted from blood, taken at week 4, from a patient treated with tofacitinib. This clonotype originated in a human donor with alopecia areata. This chain links TRBV29-1 with TRBJ2-7; TRBD2 might be the D (6 bases). This chain's CDR3 is CSVWDSPYEQYF. In nucleotides, the CDR3 is TGCAGCGTTTGGGACTCCCCCTACGAGCAGTACTTC.